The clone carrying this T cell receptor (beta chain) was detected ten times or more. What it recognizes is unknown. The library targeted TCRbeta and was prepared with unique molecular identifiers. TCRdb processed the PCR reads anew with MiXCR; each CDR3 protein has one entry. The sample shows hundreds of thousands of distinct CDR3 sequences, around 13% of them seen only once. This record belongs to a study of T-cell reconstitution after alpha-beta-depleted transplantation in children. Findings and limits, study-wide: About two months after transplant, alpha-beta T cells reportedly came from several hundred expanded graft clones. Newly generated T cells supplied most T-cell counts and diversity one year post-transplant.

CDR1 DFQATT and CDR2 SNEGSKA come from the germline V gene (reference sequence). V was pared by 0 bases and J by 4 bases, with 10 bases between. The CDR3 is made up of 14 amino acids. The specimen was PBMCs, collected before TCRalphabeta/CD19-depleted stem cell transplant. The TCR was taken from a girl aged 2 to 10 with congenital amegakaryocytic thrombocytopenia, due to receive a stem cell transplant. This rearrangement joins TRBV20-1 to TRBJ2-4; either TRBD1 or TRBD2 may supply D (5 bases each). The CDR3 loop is CSARDGDPKNIQYF. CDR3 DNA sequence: TGCAGTGCTAGAGATGGGGACCCGAAAAACATTCAGTACTTC.